These T cell receptor beta chains were read from a single sample in a study of post-analysis software for immune sequencing data. TCRdb re-called the PCR reads through MiXCR, storing one row per CDR3 protein. The sample lists roughly 620,000 distinct CDR3 sequences, roughly two fifths occurring once. The sample taken for sequencing was blood. These TCRs come from a girl aged 5-17 years with multiple sclerosis. Both conserved end residues are part of each CDR3. A D gene is named only where the DNA matches it firmly. Clone size, where shown, is once, few, many, or a class for clones that have expanded.

V	size	D	J	DNA	CDR3
TRBV5-1	few	.	TRBJ2-7	TGCGCCAGCAGCTTGGAGCTCAGGGATTACGAGCAGTACTTC	CASSLELRDYEQYF
TRBV12-3/TRBV12-4	.	.	TRBJ2-1	TGTGCCAGCAGTCCTCAGACCTGGACTGAGCAGTTCTTC	CASSPQTWTEQFF
TRBV5-1	few	.	TRBJ1-1	TGCGCCAGCAGCTTGGGCATAAGGAACACTGAAGCTTTCTTT	CASSLGIRNTEAFF
TRBV24-1	once	.	TRBJ2-7	TGTGCCACCAGTATCCAATTAGTCGCCGGACTGCGCGGCTACGAGCAGTACTTC	CATSIQLVAGLRGYEQYF
TRBV12-3/TRBV12-4	.	.	TRBJ1-5	TGTGCCAGCACTCTTAGGGGGGCTCTCAATCAGCCCCAGCATTTT	CASTLRGALNQPQHF
TRBV7-2	.	TRBD1	TRBJ1-2	TGTGCCAGCAGCTTCGGACAGGGGGTCAGTGGCTACACCTTC	CASSFGQGVSGYTF
TRBV5-4	.	.	TRBJ1-5	TGTGCCAGCAGCTTGGCCCCGGAGACCAATCAGCCCCAGCATTTT	CASSLAPETNQPQHF
TRBV5-1	.	.	TRBJ1-2	TGCGCCAGCAGCTTGGTTATCAGTAGTGGCTACACCTTC	CASSLVISSGYTF
TRBV12-5	once	.	TRBJ2-7	TGTGCTAGTGGTCACCTATTCCGCGACTACGAGCAGTACTTC	CASGHLFRDYEQYF
TRBV7-2	.	TRBD2	TRBJ2-1	TGTGCCCGCAGCTTAGCCCGCACTAGCGGGGGGGGTGAGCAGTTCTTC	CARSLARTSGGGEQFF
TRBV13	.	.	TRBJ1-5	TGTGCCAGCAGCGCCTCCAGCGGGGGTAGCAATCAGCCCCAGCATTTT	CASSASSGGSNQPQHF
TRBV7-2	.	.	TRBJ1-5	TGTGCCAGCAGCTTAATACAGGGTAATCAGCCCCAGCATTTT	CASSLIQGNQPQHF
TRBV7-2	.	.	TRBJ1-5	TGTGCCAGCAGCTTAGTCTCGGGCAATCAGCCCCAGCATTTT	CASSLVSGNQPQHF
TRBV7-3	.	.	TRBJ1-1	TGTGCCAGCAGCGACTCCGGGCAGGGCGTCACTGAAGCTTTCTTT	CASSDSGQGVTEAFF
TRBV3-1	few	TRBD2	TRBJ2-5	TGTGCCAGCAGCCAAGAAGCGGGGGAAGAGACCCAGTACTTC	CASSQEAGEETQYF
TRBV9	.	TRBD1	TRBJ2-1	TGTGCCAGCAGCCCCACAGGGGGGACCGTCAATGAGCAGTTCTTC	CASSPTGGTVNEQFF
TRBV6-6	.	.	TRBJ2-7	TGTGCCAGCCGAATAAGGGGCCGCGAGCAGTACTTC	CASRIRGREQYF
TRBV5-1	few	.	TRBJ1-2	TGCGCCAGCAGCTTGGCAAGGCCAGAAAACTATGGCTACACCTTC	CASSLARPENYGYTF
TRBV3-1	once	.	TRBJ1-1	TGTGCCAGCAGCCAAGATCAGGTTTTACCTGAAGCTTTCTTT	CASSQDQVLPEAFF
TRBV6-5	few	.	TRBJ2-4	TGTGCCAGCAGTTACTCGCGGGCGGGAGCCAAAAACATTCAGTACTTC	CASSYSRAGAKNIQYF
TRBV2	.	TRBD1	TRBJ1-1	TGTGCCAGCAGAGCGACACAGGGGATGAACACTGAAGCTTTCTTT	CASRATQGMNTEAFF
TRBV9	once	TRBD1	TRBJ1-5	TGTGCCAGCAGCGACCTACCGGGACAGCCTCCCAATCAGCCCCAGCATTTT	CASSDLPGQPPNQPQHF
TRBV25-1	.	.	TRBJ2-1	TGTGCCAGCAGTGAAAGCAGGGGCCCCACGGATGAGCAGTTCTTC	CASSESRGPTDEQFF
TRBV5-1	.	.	TRBJ1-5	TGCGCCAGCAGCACGGGCAGCAATCAGCCCCAGCATTTT	CASSTGSNQPQHF
TRBV12-3/TRBV12-4	.	.	TRBJ1-1	TGTGCCAGTGGGACAACCGATACCAACACTGAAGCTTTCTTT	CASGTTDTNTEAFF
TRBV7-9	.	.	TRBJ1-2	TGTGCCAGCAGCTTAGAGATGTCATTCTATGGCTACACCTTC	CASSLEMSFYGYTF
TRBV5-1	.	.	TRBJ1-4	TGCGCCAGCAGCCCAACGGGGGAGGAAAAACTGTTTTTT	CASSPTGEEKLFF
TRBV10-3	few	TRBD2	TRBJ2-1	TGTGCCATCAGTGGGTCTCGCGGGAGACGGGAGCAGTTCTTC	CAISGSRGRREQFF
TRBV20-1	.	.	TRBJ2-1	TGCAGTGCTAGAGGCGCCCTCCTCATGGGGAGTATCCGGAATGAGCAGTTCTTC	CSARGALLMGSIRNEQFF
TRBV29-1	.	TRBD1	TRBJ1-1	TGCAGCGTTCTTCCTAGGACAGGGGCGGAGGGTGAAGCTTTCTTT	CSVLPRTGAEGEAFF
TRBV2	.	.	TRBJ2-7	TGTGCCAGCAGTGAAAGGGCCGAGCAGTACTTC	CASSERAEQYF
TRBV5-1	once	.	TRBJ2-5	TGCGCCAGCAGCTTCGGGGGAGAGGCCCAGTACTTC	CASSFGGEAQYF
TRBV28	few	.	TRBJ2-3	TGTGCCAGCAGTTTTATGACAGATACGCAGTATTTT	CASSFMTDTQYF
TRBV6-5	.	.	TRBJ1-6	TGTGCCAGCAGTTACGGGACTCACGGTGGTTCACCCCTCCACTTT	CASSYGTHGGSPLHF
TRBV12-3/TRBV12-4	.	.	TRBJ1-6	TGTGCCAGCAGGGGGGACGTTAATTCACCCCTCCACTTT	CASRGDVNSPLHF
TRBV12-3/TRBV12-4	.	TRBD2	TRBJ2-3	TGTGCCAGCAGTCTAGTGGGAGGGCCGACGGATACGCAGTATTTT	CASSLVGGPTDTQYF
TRBV7-9	once	.	TRBJ2-1	TGTGCCAGCAACCTTGTGGCCACCTACAATGAGCAGTTCTTC	CASNLVATYNEQFF
TRBV7-9	.	TRBD2	TRBJ2-3	TGTGCCAGCACTCAACTAGCGGGAGTCTCAGATACGCAGTATTTT	CASTQLAGVSDTQYF
TRBV27	.	TRBD2	TRBJ2-7	TGTGCCAGCAGTTTATCCCAGCGGGGCACCTACGAGCAGTACTTC	CASSLSQRGTYEQYF
TRBV7-9	few	.	TRBJ1-2	TGTGCCAGCAGCTTAGAGATCCCCAGCGTTTCCTATGGCTACACCTTC	CASSLEIPSVSYGYTF
TRBV5-1	few	.	TRBJ1-2	TGCGCCAGCAGGCCGGGTTTGGGATACTATGGCTACACCTTC	CASRPGLGYYGYTF
TRBV7-8	few	TRBD2	TRBJ2-3	TGTGCCAGCAGCTCAGCGGGCGGGAGAAGTGCTACGCAGTATTTT	CASSSAGGRSATQYF
TRBV4-1	few	TRBD1	TRBJ1-2	TGCGCCAGCAGCCAAGGTGGGACAGGGCGTTACACCTTC	CASSQGGTGRYTF
TRBV20-1	few	.	TRBJ2-5	TGCAGTGTCACCCCGGGACAACAAGAGACCCAGTACTTC	CSVTPGQQETQYF
TRBV6-6	few	.	TRBJ1-1	TGTGCCAGCGGGGAACAGGGTTCCACTGAAGCTTTCTTT	CASGEQGSTEAFF